This TCR beta chain was identified during a study of T cell responses to AZD1222 COVID-19 vaccine. Investigators merged groups given second doses at roughly 4 or roughly 12 weeks. Study outcomes and limitations: Repertoire sampling occurred only after the peak T cell response. It was only a handful of AZD1222 recipients who were seropositive at baseline. Researchers report vaccine-associated CD4 TCRs spanning spike, with dominance at 160-218 and 743-854.

Some clones are missing from TCRdb's copy, which holds only in-frame ones; the method was immunoSEQ multiplex PCR. The profile covers roughly 150,000 clones, with about 90% appearing a single time and roughly 6% taken by the ten largest. In the case of this clone: Its matching antigen is unknown.

The TCR was taken from an adult who received the AZD1222 COVID-19 vaccine. Sequenced material: peripheral blood, taken 28 days after the second AZD1222 dose.

This chain's CDR3 is CASSHPGNEQFF. As DNA, the CDR3 is TGTGCCAGTAGCCACCCTGGGAATGAGCAGTTCTTC. The chain combines TRBV19 with TRBJ2-1; no definite D call. The V end was cut by 6 bases, the J end by 7 bases, with 10 bases between. CDR3 length equals 12 residues. CDR1 and CDR2 from the germline V gene are LNHDA and SQIVND (reference sequence).